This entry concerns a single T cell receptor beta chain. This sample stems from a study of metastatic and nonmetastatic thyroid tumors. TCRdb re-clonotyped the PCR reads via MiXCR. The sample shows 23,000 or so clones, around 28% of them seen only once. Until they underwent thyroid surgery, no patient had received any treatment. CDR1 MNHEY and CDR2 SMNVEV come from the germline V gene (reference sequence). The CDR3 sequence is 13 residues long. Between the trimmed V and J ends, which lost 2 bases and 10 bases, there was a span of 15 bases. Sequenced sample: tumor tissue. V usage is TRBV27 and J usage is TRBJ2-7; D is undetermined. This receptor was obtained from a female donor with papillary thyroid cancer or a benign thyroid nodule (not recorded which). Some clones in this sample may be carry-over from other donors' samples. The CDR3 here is CASSLGFSYYQYF. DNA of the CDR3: TGTGCCAGCAGTTTAGGGTTTTCCTACTATCAGTACTTC.